Each of the 26 T cell receptor beta chains below was sequenced from the same sample in a study of blood T cell repertoires in COVID-19. The data were produced by immunoSEQ multiplex PCR, yet TCRdb's version contains in-frame clones alone and is incomplete. The data hold approximately 250,000 clones, with 70% to 90% observed a single time. Sequencing used PBMCs or T cells enriched from blood (not recorded which). The receptors were gathered from a woman in her fifties or sixties in a cohort exposed to, infected with or recovered from COVID-19 (not recorded which).

This clone came up a few times. This chain uses TRBV6-5 with TRBJ1-4, with 8 bases lining up with TRBD1. The CDR3 is 15 residues long. Losses at the gene ends were 0 bases for V and 4 bases for J; bases not matched to a gene: 1. Germline V gene data show CDR1 as MNHEY and CDR2 as SVGAGI. The CDR3 coding sequence is TGTGCCAGCAGTTACTCGGGACAGGTTAATGAAAAACTGTTTTTT. It translates to CASSYSGQVNEKLFF.

This chain links TRBV6-6 with TRBJ2-7; 10 bases are shared with TRBD2. The germline CDR1 and CDR2 sequences are MNHNY and SVGAGI (reference sequence). This CDR3 spans 15 amino acids. Trimming cost V 6 bases and J 0 bases; bases outside gene matches: 5. In DNA form, the CDR3 reads TGTGCCAGCAGAACCGGGACTAGCGTCTCCTACGAGCAGTACTTC. It specifies CASRTGTSVSYEQYF.

The chain uses TRBV4-3 and TRBJ2-1; 9 bases are shared with TRBD1. Germline CDR1 and CDR2: LGHNA and YSLEER. CDR3 length: 16 residues. V was pared by 2 bases and J by 1 base, with 3 bases of the junction left unmatched. In DNA, the CDR3 is TGCGCCAGCAGCCAATCGGACAGGGGATCCTACAATGAGCAGTTCTTC. Translated: CASSQSDRGSYNEQFF.

This chain links TRBV6-5 with TRBJ1-4; TRBD1 matches 12 bases. This CDR3 is built from 16 residues. Trimming cost V 0 bases and J 10 bases; bases outside gene matches: 6. The germline V gene has CDR1 MNHEY and CDR2 SVGAGI. CDR3 residues: CASSYSTPGQGAKLFF. CDR3 nucleotide sequence: TGTGCCAGCAGTTACTCGACGCCGGGACAGGGGGCAAAACTGTTTTTT.

The rearrangement links TRBV5-1 to TRBJ1-2; D is unresolved. CDR3 length: 16 amino acids. Trimming left V 0 bases short and J 5 bases short, with 17 bases between. The germline V gene encodes CDR1 SGHRS and CDR2 YFSETQ. The CDR3 here is CASSLAFGPAAYGYTF. The CDR3 nucleotides are TGCGCCAGCAGCTTGGCCTTTGGTCCGGCAGCGTATGGCTACACCTTC.

J is TRBJ2-7 and V is TRBV27, with 7 bases aligning to TRBD2. The CDR3 spans 18 residues. J gave up 4 bases and V 10 bases, and 25 bases lay outside the gene matches. CDR1 is MNHEY and CDR2 is SMNVEV in the germline V gene (reference sequence). Written as DNA, the CDR3 is TGTGCCACCCGTGGGAGGGCCGTCCATCGGGTCGCGTCATACGAGCAGTACTTC. It yields the protein CATRGRAVHRVASYEQYF.

The chain combines TRBV9 with TRBJ2-3; D might be TRBD2 (6 bases). This CDR3 is built from 14 residues. The V end lost 6 bases, the J end lost 0 bases, and 11 bases lay between the germline ends. In germline, CDR1 is SGDLS, CDR2 YYNGEE. The CDR3 DNA reads TGTGCCAGCACCCCGGGACTCAGCACAGATACGCAGTATTTT. Protein: CASTPGLSTDTQYF.

This clone was picked up one time. The J gene is TRBJ2-2, the V gene TRBV2; the D is unclear. V was pared by 5 bases and J by 6 bases, with 13 bases between. Germline CDR1 reads SNHLY; CDR2 reads FYNNEI. CDR3 length equals 14 residues. For the CDR3, the DNA is TGTGCCAGCAGTCTACTTAGTAGCTCCGGGGAGCTGTTTTTT. It translates to CASSLLSSSGELFF.

The J gene is TRBJ2-7, the V gene TRBV20-1; D remains unclear. The CDR3 consists of 10 residues. The germline CDR1 and CDR2 sequences are DFQATT and SNEGSKA (reference sequence). Deletions cut 1 base from V and 6 bases from J, with 4 bases between. The CDR3 loop is CSARGREQYF. CDR3 nucleotide sequence: TGCAGTGCTAGAGGTCGCGAGCAGTACTTC.

V usage is TRBV24-1 and J usage is TRBJ2-1; D call uncertain. V was pared by 1 base and J by 7 bases, with 10 bases between. Germline V lookup: CDR1 KGHDR, CDR2 SFDVKD. The CDR3 has 14 residues. The DNA of the CDR3 is TGTGCCACCAGTGATTTCCTGGGCCGGAATGAGCAGTTCTTC. This encodes CATSDFLGRNEQFF.

This chain connects TRBV7-3 to TRBJ2-2, with 7 bases lining up with TRBD2. CDR3 length equals 16 residues. Germline-derived CDR1 and CDR2 are SGHTA and FQGTGA. Trimming removed 5 bases from V and 7 bases from J; junction bases left unmatched: 13. CDR3 sequence reads: CASSPTRGESDGELFF. In nucleotides, the CDR3 is TGTGCCAGCAGCCCGACCCGGGGGGAGTCAGACGGGGAGCTGTTTTTT.

The J gene is TRBJ1-5, the V gene TRBV6-1, with 10 bases lining up with TRBD1. The germline gives CDR1 MNHNS, CDR2 SASEGT. This CDR3 is built from 17 residues. V gave up 1 base and J gave up 5 bases; unmatched junction bases: 8. The CDR3 DNA reads TGTGCCAGCAGTGAAGATGGGACAGGGGCGTCGGATCAGCCCCAGCATTTT. Translated: CASSEDGTGASDQPQHF.

CDR3 sequence (DNA): TGTGCCAGCTCTCAGGGATTGGGAGATACGCAGTATTTT. This gives the protein CASSQGLGDTQYF. This chain joins TRBV18 and TRBJ2-3; TRBD1 is a possible D gene (5 bases). The V gene's germline CDR1 is KGHSH and CDR2 LQKENI. Between the trimmed V and J ends, which lost 6 bases and 5 bases, there was a span of 12 bases. This CDR3 contains 13 residues.

This rearrangement joins TRBV5-4 to TRBJ2-1; a possible D gene is TRBD1 (6 bases). Deletions cut 0 bases from V and 11 bases from J, with 9 bases between. CDR3 length: 12 amino acids. Germline V gene sequence: CDR1 SGHNT, CDR2 YYREEE (reference sequence). CDR3 loop: CASSLDRAKQFF. The CDR3 coding sequence is TGTGCCAGCAGCTTGGACAGGGCGAAGCAGTTCTTC.

The V and J genes are TRBV23-1 and TRBJ1-2; TRBD1 aligns across 9 bases. TRBV23-1 is given ORF status, its function remaining uncertain. The CDR3 runs to 19 residues. Trimming took 2 bases from V and 2 from J; bases not matched to a gene: 15. The DNA of the CDR3 is TGCGCCAGCAGTCAACCCTCCCGGACAGGGGACTACTCCAACTATGGCTACACCTTC. Translated: CASSQPSRTGDYSNYGYTF.

The CDR3: CASSFRGRHSPLHF. CDR3 coding DNA: TGTGCCAGCAGCTTCAGGGGTAGACATTCACCCCTCCACTTT. The chain uses TRBV5-4 and TRBJ1-6, with a possible D match to TRBD1 (6 bases). V lost 2 bases, J lost 8 bases, and 11 bases lay in between. Looked up from germline, CDR1 is SGHNT and CDR2 is YYREEE (reference sequence). The CDR3 is 14 residues long.

This chain connects TRBV29-1 to TRBJ1-6; 10 bases match TRBD1. V was clipped by 4 bases and J by 8 bases; unmatched bases: 5. This CDR3 spans 14 amino acids. Germline V gene data show CDR1 as SQVTM and CDR2 as ANQGSEA. The CDR3 bases are TGCAGCGTTGCCCAAGGGACAGGGGATTCACCCCTCCACTTT. Its translation: CSVAQGTGDSPLHF.

The chain has TRBV6-1 and TRBJ2-5; perhaps TRBD2 as D (6 bases). Trimming pared 0 bases from V and 4 bases from J, leaving 15 bases between. Per the germline V gene, CDR1 is MNHNS and CDR2 is SASEGT. This CDR3 is 16 amino acids long. CDR3 DNA: TGTGCCAGCAGTGAAGCGGAGGGGTTGGGCGCAGAGACCCAGTACTTC. It specifies CASSEAEGLGAETQYF.

The chain joins TRBV24-1 to TRBJ2-1, with D tentatively TRBD1 (5 bases). Germline CDR1 is KGHDR and CDR2 is SFDVKD. This CDR3 comprises 16 residues. V was trimmed by 3 bases and J by 2 bases, leaving 13 bases between them. Here the CDR3 DNA reads TGTGCCACCAGTGATCGGTGGCAGGGCCCCTACAATGAGCAGTTCTTC. This encodes CATSDRWQGPYNEQFF.

V and J are TRBV9 and TRBJ2-6; D not certain. Trimming took 0 bases from V and 0 from J, leaving 7 bases between them. The CDR3 runs to 16 residues. Germline loops: CDR1 SGDLS, CDR2 YYNGEE. Here the CDR3 reads CASSVGQNSGANVLTF. The CDR3 region has the DNA TGTGCCAGCAGCGTAGGGCAGAACTCTGGGGCCAACGTCCTGACTTTC. Full variable domain (rest looked up from reference TRBV9 and TRBJ2-6): DSGVTQTPKHLITATGQRVTLRCSPRSGDLSVYWYQQSLDQGLQFLIQYYNGEERAKGNILERFSAQQFPDLHSELNLSSLELGDSALYFCASSVGQNSGANVLTFGAGSRLTVL.

Written as DNA, the CDR3 is TGTGCCAGCAGCCCAAGAAGGGGGATACAAGAGACCCAGTACTTC. Amino acids: CASSPRRGIQETQYF. The chain employs TRBV9 and TRBJ2-5; tentatively, D is TRBD1 (6 bases). Per germline, CDR1 SGDLS and CDR2 YYNGEE. Between the trimmed V and J ends, which lost 4 bases and 2 bases, there was a span of 15 bases. The CDR3 consists of 15 residues.

The genes are TRBV7-2 and TRBJ2-7; 7 positions agree with TRBD1. This CDR3 contains 13 residues. The germline gives CDR1 SGHTA, CDR2 FQGNSA. Losses at the gene ends were 4 bases for V and 2 bases for J; bases not matched to a gene: 2. Here the CDR3 DNA reads TGTGCCAGCAGCTCGGACAGGACCTACGAGCAGTACTTC. It codes for CASSSDRTYEQYF.

V gene TRBV4-1 combines with J gene TRBJ2-7, with a weak D call TRBD1 (6 bases). There are 13 residues in the CDR3. V lost 1 base and J 3 bases, leaving 7 bases between the germline ends. Germline CDR1 and CDR2: MGHRA and YSYEKL. In DNA form, the CDR3 reads TGCGCCAGCAGCCAAGTACAGGGCTACGAGCAGTACTTC. Amino acids: CASSQVQGYEQYF.

CDR3 DNA: TGTGCCAGCTCACGGCGAGGAGCACAGGGTGGCAATGAGCAGTTCTTC. This gives the protein CASSRRGAQGGNEQFF. The chain combines TRBV18 with TRBJ2-1, with D possibly TRBD1 on 6 matching bases. The CDR3 covers 16 residues. Per the germline V gene, CDR1 is KGHSH and CDR2 is LQKENI. V was cut by 4 bases and J by 6 bases, with 19 bases left in between.

This rearrangement joins TRBV7-3 to TRBJ2-2; TRBD2 aligns across 15 bases. CDR3 length: 20 amino acids. In germline, CDR1 is SGHTA, CDR2 FQGTGA. The V and J ends lost 4 bases and 7 bases, in that order; junction bases with no gene match: 16. CDR3 DNA: TGTGCCAGCAGCTCCCGGCCGGGACTAGCGGGAGGCCCCAGGGGCGGGGAGCTGTTTTTT. It yields the protein CASSSRPGLAGGPRGGELFF.

CDR3 sequence: CASSLARGHTYEQYF. The DNA for the CDR3 is TGCGCCAGCAGCTTGGCCAGAGGCCATACCTACGAGCAGTACTTC. The chain carries TRBV5-1 and TRBJ2-7, with D unclear. This CDR3 region has 15 residues. Looked up from germline, CDR1 is SGHRS and CDR2 is YFSETQ. The ends were cut back, 0 bases at V and 2 bases at J, with 12 bases in the middle.